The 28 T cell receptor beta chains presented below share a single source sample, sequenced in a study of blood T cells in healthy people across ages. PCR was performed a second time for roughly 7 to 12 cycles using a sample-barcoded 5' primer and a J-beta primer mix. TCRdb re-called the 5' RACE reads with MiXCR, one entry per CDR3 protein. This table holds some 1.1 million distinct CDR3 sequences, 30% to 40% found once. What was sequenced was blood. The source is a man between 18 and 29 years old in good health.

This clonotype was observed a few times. CDR3 DNA sequence: TGTGCCAGCAGTTTATCGGGCAGTACTAGCACAGATACGCAGTATTTT. Translated: CASSLSGSTSTDTQYF. The J gene is TRBJ2-3, the V gene TRBV28; D is unclear. V lost 1 base, J lost 0 bases, and 11 bases lay in between. The CDR3 has 16 amino acids. Looked up from germline, CDR1 is MDHEN and CDR2 is SYDVKM.

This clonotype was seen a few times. CDR3 nucleotide sequence: TGTGCCAGCAGTTACTTTCTAGGAGGGGGGGAGTACAATGAGCAGTTCTTC. Amino acids: CASSYFLGGGEYNEQFF. The chain has TRBV6-6 and TRBJ2-1, with a weak D call TRBD2 (7 bases). The germline V and J ends were trimmed by 1 base and 4 bases, with 17 bases remaining between them. CDR3 length: 17 residues. Germline CDR1 MNHNY, CDR2 SVGAGI (reference sequence).

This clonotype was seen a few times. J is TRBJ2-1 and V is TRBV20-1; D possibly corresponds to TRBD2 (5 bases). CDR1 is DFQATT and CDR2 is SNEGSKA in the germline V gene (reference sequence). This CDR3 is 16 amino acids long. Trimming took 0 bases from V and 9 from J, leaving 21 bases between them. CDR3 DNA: TGCAGTGCTAGAGATAGGGTACGCCCCGCGGGCGGTGAGCAGTTCTTC. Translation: CSARDRVRPAGGEQFF.

The DNA for the CDR3 is TGTGCCAGCAGCCAAGAGGGGCAGGGTCCCTATGGCTACACCTTC. Amino acids: CASSQEGQGPYGYTF. This rearrangement joins TRBV3-1 to TRBJ1-2; D might be TRBD1 (5 bases). The V gene's germline CDR1 is LGHDT and CDR2 YNNKEL (reference sequence). The CDR3 has 15 residues. V lost 0 bases, J lost 4 bases, and 12 bases lay in between.

CDR3 DNA sequence: TGTGCCAGCAGTAGCGGGGGGCCACAGGTCGGAGATACGCAGTATTTT. This sequence encodes CASSSGGPQVGDTQYF. This sequence joins TRBV6-2 or TRBV6-3 and TRBJ2-3; 9 bases agree with TRBD2. The germline CDR1 and CDR2 sequences are MNHEY and SVGEGT. CDR3 length: 16 amino acids. V was clipped by 5 bases and J by 5 bases; unmatched bases: 11.

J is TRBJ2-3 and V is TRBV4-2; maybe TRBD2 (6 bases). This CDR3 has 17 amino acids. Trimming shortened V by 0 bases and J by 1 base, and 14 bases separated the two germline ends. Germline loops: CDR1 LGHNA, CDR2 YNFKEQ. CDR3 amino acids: CASSQDRGGARTDTQYF. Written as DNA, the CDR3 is TGTGCCAGCAGCCAAGATCGAGGCGGGGCTCGCACAGATACGCAGTATTTT.

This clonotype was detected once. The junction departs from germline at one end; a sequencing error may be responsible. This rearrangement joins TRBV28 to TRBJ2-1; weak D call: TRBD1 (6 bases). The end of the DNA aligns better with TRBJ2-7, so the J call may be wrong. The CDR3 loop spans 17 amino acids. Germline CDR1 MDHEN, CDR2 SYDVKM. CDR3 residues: CAGSPLGQIRSYNEQYF. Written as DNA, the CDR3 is TGTGCCGGCAGTCCCCTAGGACAGATCAGATCCTACAATGAGCAGTACTTC.

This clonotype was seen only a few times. The CDR3 here is CASSLSRDRTNEKLFF. The CDR3 region has the DNA TGTGCCAGCAGCTTATCAAGGGATCGAACTAATGAAAAACTGTTTTTT. This chain links TRBV11-2 with TRBJ1-4, with D unresolved. Per the germline V gene, CDR1 is SGHAT and CDR2 is FQNNGV. The CDR3 is 16 amino acids. Trimming pared 2 bases from V and 1 base from J, leaving 11 bases between.

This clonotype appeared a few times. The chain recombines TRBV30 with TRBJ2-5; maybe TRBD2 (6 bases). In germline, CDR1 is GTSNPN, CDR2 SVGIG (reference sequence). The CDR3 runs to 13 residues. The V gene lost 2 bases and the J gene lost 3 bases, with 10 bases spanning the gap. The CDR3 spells CAWSRVAEETQYF. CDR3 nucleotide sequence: TGTGCCTGGAGTAGGGTAGCGGAAGAGACCCAGTACTTC.

The CDR3 is CSAALPGRNNSPLHF. CDR3 sequence (DNA): TGCAGTGCAGCCCTACCGGGACGGAATAATTCACCCCTCCACTTT. The chain recombines TRBV20-1 with TRBJ1-6; D is possibly TRBD1 (5 bases). Trimming stripped 6 bases from V and 5 bases from J, with 17 bases between. Germline assignment: CDR1 DFQATT and CDR2 SNEGSKA (reference sequence). This CDR3 comprises 15 residues.

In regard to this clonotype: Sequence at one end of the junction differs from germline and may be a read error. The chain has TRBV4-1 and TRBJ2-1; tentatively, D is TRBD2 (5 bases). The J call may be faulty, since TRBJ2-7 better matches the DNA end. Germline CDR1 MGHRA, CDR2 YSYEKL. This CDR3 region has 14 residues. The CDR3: CASNQVADYNEQYF. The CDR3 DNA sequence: TGCGCCAGCAACCAAGTTGCAGACTACAATGAGCAGTACTTC.

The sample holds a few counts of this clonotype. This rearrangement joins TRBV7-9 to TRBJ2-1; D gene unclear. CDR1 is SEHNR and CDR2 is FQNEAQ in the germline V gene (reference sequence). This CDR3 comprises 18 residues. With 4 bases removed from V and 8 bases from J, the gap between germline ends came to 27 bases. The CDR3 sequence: CASSSKKTETHTWDEQFF. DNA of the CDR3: TGTGCCAGCAGCTCCAAAAAGACTGAGACACACACCTGGGATGAGCAGTTCTTC.

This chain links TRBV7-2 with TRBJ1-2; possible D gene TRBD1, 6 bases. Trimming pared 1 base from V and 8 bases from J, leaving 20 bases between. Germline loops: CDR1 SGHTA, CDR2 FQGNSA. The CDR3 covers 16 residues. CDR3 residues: CASSLGGDTGRGGYTF. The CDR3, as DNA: TGTGCCAGCAGCTTAGGTGGAGATACAGGGAGGGGCGGCTACACCTTC. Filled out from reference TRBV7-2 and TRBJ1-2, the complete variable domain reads GAGVSQSPSNKVTEKGKDVELRCDPISGHTALYWYRQSLGQGLEFLIYFQGNSAPDKSGLPSDRFSAERTGGSVSTLTIQRTQQEDSAVYLCASSLGGDTGRGGYTFGSGTRLTVV.

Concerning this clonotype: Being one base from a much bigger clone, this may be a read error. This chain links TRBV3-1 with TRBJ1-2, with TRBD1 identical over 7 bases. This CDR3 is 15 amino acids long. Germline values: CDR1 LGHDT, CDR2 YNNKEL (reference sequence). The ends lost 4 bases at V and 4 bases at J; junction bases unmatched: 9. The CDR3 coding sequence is TGTGCCAGCAGCCTCAAGGGGGCCGCTAGCTATGGCTACACCTTC. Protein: CASSLKGAASYGYTF.

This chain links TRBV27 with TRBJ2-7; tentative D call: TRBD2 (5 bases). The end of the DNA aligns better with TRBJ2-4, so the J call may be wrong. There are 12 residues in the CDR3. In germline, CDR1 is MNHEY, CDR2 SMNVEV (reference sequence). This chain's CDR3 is CASSNALGIQYF. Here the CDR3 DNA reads TGTGCCAGCAGCAACGCACTAGGCATTCAGTACTTC.

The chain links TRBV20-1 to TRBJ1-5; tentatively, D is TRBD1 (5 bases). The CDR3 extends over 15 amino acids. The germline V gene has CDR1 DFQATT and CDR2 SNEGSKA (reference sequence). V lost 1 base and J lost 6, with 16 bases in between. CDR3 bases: TGCAGTGCTAGAGGCCACATGGGGGGTGGTCAGCCCCAGCATTTT. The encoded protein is CSARGHMGGGQPQHF.

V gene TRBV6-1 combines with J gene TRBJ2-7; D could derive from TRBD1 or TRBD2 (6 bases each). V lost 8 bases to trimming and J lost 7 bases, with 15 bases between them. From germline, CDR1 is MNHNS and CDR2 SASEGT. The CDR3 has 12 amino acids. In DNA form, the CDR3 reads TGTGCCAGCGGGACGGGGGCACATGAGCAGTACTTC. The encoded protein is CASGTGAHEQYF.

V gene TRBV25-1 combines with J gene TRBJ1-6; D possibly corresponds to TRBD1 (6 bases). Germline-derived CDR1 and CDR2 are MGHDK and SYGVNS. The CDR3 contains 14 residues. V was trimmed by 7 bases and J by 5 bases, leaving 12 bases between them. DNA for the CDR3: TGTGCCAGCAAGGGGGGCCTTAATAATTCACCCCTCCACTTT. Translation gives CASKGGLNNSPLHF.

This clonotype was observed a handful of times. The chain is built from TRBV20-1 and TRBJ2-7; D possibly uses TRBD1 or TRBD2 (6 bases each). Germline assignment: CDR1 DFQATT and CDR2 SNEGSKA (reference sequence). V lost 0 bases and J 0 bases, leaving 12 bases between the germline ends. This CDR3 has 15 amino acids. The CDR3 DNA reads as TGCAGTGCTAGAGACGAGGGGGGAAGCTCCTACGAGCAGTACTTC. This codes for CSARDEGGSSYEQYF.

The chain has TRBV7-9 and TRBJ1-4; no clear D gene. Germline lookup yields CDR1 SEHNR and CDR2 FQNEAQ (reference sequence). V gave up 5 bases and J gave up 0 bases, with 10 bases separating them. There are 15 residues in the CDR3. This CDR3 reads CASSNRTSTNEKLFF. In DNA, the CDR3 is TGTGCCAGCAGCAACCGGACGTCAACTAATGAAAAACTGTTTTTT.

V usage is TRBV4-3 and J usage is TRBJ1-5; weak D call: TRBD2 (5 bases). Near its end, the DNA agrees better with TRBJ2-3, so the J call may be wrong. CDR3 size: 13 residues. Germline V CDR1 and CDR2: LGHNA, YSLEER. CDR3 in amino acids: CASSQDRGQPQYF. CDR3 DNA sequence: TGCGCCAGCAGCCAAGATCGCGGGCAGCCCCAGTATTTT.

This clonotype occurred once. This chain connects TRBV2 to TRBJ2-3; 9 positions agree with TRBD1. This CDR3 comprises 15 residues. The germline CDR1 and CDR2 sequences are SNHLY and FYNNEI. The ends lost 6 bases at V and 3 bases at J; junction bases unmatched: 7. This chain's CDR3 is CASSTGTGTTDTQYF. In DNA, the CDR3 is TGTGCCAGCAGCACAGGGACAGGGACTACAGATACGCAGTATTTT.

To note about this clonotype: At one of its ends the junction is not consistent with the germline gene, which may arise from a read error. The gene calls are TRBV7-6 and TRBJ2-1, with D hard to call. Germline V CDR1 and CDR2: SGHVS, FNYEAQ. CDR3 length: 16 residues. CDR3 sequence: CASSLSRVRSYNGQFF. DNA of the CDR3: TGTGCCAGCAGCTTAAGCCGTGTACGCTCCTACAATGGGCAGTTCTTC.

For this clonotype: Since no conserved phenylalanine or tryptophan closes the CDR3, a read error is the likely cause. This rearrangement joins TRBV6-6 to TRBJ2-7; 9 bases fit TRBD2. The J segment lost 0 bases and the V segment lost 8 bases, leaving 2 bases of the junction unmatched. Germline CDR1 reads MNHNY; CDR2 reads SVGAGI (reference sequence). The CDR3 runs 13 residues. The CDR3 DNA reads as TGTGCCAGCCTTAGCGGGGGCTCCTACGAGCAGTACCTC. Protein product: CASLSGGSYEQYL.

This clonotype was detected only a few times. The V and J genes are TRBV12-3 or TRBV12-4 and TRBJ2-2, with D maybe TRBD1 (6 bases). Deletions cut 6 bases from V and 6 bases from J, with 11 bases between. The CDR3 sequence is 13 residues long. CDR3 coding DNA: TGTGCCAGCAGACCGACAGGTTCCGGGGAGCTGTTTTTT. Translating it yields CASRPTGSGELFF.

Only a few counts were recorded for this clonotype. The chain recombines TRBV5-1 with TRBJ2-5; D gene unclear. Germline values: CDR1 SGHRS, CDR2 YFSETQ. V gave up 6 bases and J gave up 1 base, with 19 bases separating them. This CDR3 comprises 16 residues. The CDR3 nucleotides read TGCGCCAGCACTATCGGATTCGGACGGACCCAAGAGACCCAGTACTTC. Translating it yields CASTIGFGRTQETQYF.

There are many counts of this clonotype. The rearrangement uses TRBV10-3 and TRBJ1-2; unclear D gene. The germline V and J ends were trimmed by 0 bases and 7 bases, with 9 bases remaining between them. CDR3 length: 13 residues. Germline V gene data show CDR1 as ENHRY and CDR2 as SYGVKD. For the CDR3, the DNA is TGTGCCATCAGTGAGTCATTGGGAACTGGCTACACCTTC. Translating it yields CAISESLGTGYTF.

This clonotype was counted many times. The CDR3 loop reads CASTLHVAKNIQYF. DNA of the CDR3: TGTGCCAGCACCTTACACGTAGCCAAAAACATTCAGTACTTC. The genes are TRBV21-1 and TRBJ2-4. TRBV21-1 is described as a pseudogene. This CDR3 is built from 14 residues.